These T cell receptor beta chains were read from a single sample in a study of patients and donors after allogeneic stem cell transplantation. TCRdb fed the RT-PCR reads into MiXCR, producing one record per CDR3 protein. The table has about 74,000 distinct CDR3 sequences, around 27% seen once; the top ten hold around 27%. The sequenced material came from blood, either unsorted or a sorted T cell fraction (not recorded which). The receptors originated from a human donor who was either an allogeneic HSCT recipient or a stem cell or donor lymphocyte infusion donor (not recorded which). It is not recorded whose cells these are; they may come from a transplant donor. Each CDR3 is given with its conserved first and last residue. Each record gives: D gene, J gene, clone size, V gene, CDR3 protein, CDR3 DNA. A D gene is named only where the DNA matches it firmly. Some rows mark clone size as missing; the rest say once, few, many or name a class of expanded clone.

D: NA; J: TRBJ1-5; size: NA; V: TRBV12-3/TRBV12-4; CDR3: CASGRALGSPQHF; DNA: TGTGCCAGCGGTCGCGCCCTAGGGTCGCCCCAGCATTTT
D: TRBD1; J: TRBJ2-2; size: few; V: TRBV7-2; CDR3: CASSYDRGHGELFF; DNA: TGTGCCAGCAGCTACGACAGGGGTCACGGGGAGCTGTTTTTT
D: NA; J: TRBJ1-5; size: NA; V: TRBV5-1; CDR3: CASSYDMNSNQPQHF; DNA: TGCGCCAGCAGCTACGACATGAATAGCAATCAGCCCCAGCATTTT
D: NA; J: TRBJ2-5; size: once; V: TRBV12-3/TRBV12-4; CDR3: CASSLALASDQETQYF; DNA: TGTGCCAGCAGTTTAGCCCTGGCTAGCGACCAAGAGACCCAGTACTTC
D: NA; J: TRBJ2-7; size: few; V: TRBV12-3/TRBV12-4; CDR3: CASSSRRVSPYEQYF; DNA: TGTGCCAGCAGTTCTAGGCGTGTATCTCCTTACGAGCAGTACTTC
D: NA; J: TRBJ1-6; size: many; V: TRBV7-3; CDR3: CASSLMGPSRTYNSPLHF; DNA: TGTGCCAGCAGCTTAATGGGGCCATCCAGAACCTATAATTCACCCCTCCACTTT
D: NA; J: TRBJ2-5; size: NA; V: TRBV12-3/TRBV12-4; CDR3: CASSLRRVPETQYF; DNA: TGTGCCAGCAGTTTACGCAGGGTCCCAGAGACCCAGTACTTC
D: NA; J: TRBJ2-7; size: NA; V: TRBV7-9; CDR3: CASSSVYEQYF; DNA: TGTGCCAGCAGTTCTGTATACGAGCAGTACTTC
D: NA; J: TRBJ2-7; size: NA; V: TRBV13; CDR3: CASSLQSDEQYF; DNA: TGTGCCAGCAGCTTGCAATCGGACGAGCAGTACTTC
D: NA; J: TRBJ2-7; size: few; V: TRBV12-3/TRBV12-4; CDR3: CASSLLGVEQYF; DNA: TGTGCCAGCAGTTTATTAGGGGTCGAGCAGTACTTC
D: NA; J: TRBJ1-5; size: few; V: TRBV7-8; CDR3: CASSLRYQPQHF; DNA: TGTGCCAGCAGCTTACGGTATCAGCCCCAGCATTTT
D: TRBD1; J: TRBJ1-1; size: NA; V: TRBV29-1; CDR3: CSVRQGNTEAFF; DNA: TGCAGCGTGAGACAGGGGAACACTGAAGCTTTCTTT
D: NA; J: TRBJ1-1; size: many; V: TRBV12-3/TRBV12-4; CDR3: CASSFRTSIQAFF; DNA: TGTGCCAGCAGTTTTCGGACAAGCATTCAAGCTTTCTTT
D: TRBD1; J: TRBJ2-4; size: few; V: TRBV7-2; CDR3: CASSSDRAGKNIQYF; DNA: TGTGCCAGCAGCTCAGACAGGGCTGGCAAAAACATTCAGTACTTC
D: TRBD2; J: TRBJ2-2; size: NA; V: TRBV20-1; CDR3: CSARDGTSSSGELFF; DNA: TGCAGTGCTAGAGACGGGACTAGCTCGTCCGGGGAGCTGTTTTTT
D: NA; J: TRBJ1-1; size: few; V: TRBV5-1; CDR3: CASRPDPYTEAFF; DNA: TGCGCCAGCAGACCGGATCCTTACACTGAAGCTTTCTTT